The 10 T cell receptor beta chains listed next were all sequenced from one sample in a study of T-cell memory formation after mild COVID-19. In TCRdb, the 5' RACE reads were re-called with MiXCR into one record per CDR3 protein. The sample includes roughly 320,000 distinct CDR3 sequences, under 30% of them seen just once. Material for sequencing was PBMCs or a T cell subset sorted from them (not recorded which). The receptors were gathered from an adult woman who had mild COVID-19 (a few samples of this study predate the infection). Cell type and time point are not known.

This clonotype was seen more than once but under ten times. This chain connects TRBV9 to TRBJ2-3, with a tentative D call TRBD2 (7 bases). The CDR3 is made up of 15 amino acids. From germline, CDR1 is SGDLS and CDR2 YYNGEE. V lost 7 bases and J lost 5, with 20 bases in between. In nucleotides, the CDR3 is TGTGCCAGCTCGAAGGGGGAGGGCCTTAGAGATACGCAGTATTTT. It codes for CASSKGEGLRDTQYF.

This clonotype was seen more than once but under ten times. The chain couples TRBV9 to TRBJ2-3; tentatively, D is TRBD1 (5 bases). Germline V gene data show CDR1 as SGDLS and CDR2 as YYNGEE. The CDR3 sequence is 13 residues long. The V end lost 0 bases, the J end lost 10 bases, and 12 bases lay between the germline ends. The CDR3 is CASSVAQGDPQYF. CDR3 coding DNA: TGTGCCAGCAGCGTAGCTCAAGGGGATCCGCAGTATTTT.

The chain employs TRBV6-5 and TRBJ1-1; the D is unclear. The germline V gene has CDR1 MNHEY and CDR2 SVGAGI. CDR3 size: 13 residues. V was pared by 0 bases and J by 7 bases, with 9 bases between. The CDR3, as DNA: TGTGCCAGCAGTTACTCCGGTGGTTTTGAAGCTTTCTTT. It translates to CASSYSGGFEAFF.

The chain has TRBV20-1 and TRBJ1-2, with D tentatively TRBD1 (6 bases). With 5 bases removed from V and 2 bases from J, the gap between germline ends came to 21 bases. Germline CDR1 DFQATT, CDR2 SNEGSKA (reference sequence). This CDR3 has 16 residues. Here the CDR3 DNA reads TGCAGTGCTGAGTACCTACCACAGGGTGTAAACTATGGCTACACCTTC. This translates into CSAEYLPQGVNYGYTF.

The chain combines TRBV5-4 with TRBJ1-2; D is unresolved. Trimming took 5 bases from V and 6 from J, leaving 11 bases between them. There are 12 residues in the CDR3. Looked up from germline, CDR1 is SGHNT and CDR2 is YYREEE (reference sequence). This chain's CDR3 is CASRDLRDGYTF. As DNA, the CDR3 is TGTGCCAGCAGGGACCTGCGGGATGGCTACACCTTC.

The rearrangement joins TRBV5-4 to TRBJ2-5; D is perhaps TRBD1 (6 bases). CDR1 and CDR2 from the germline V gene are SGHNT and YYREEE (reference sequence). The CDR3 consists of 14 residues. Trimming cost V 2 bases and J 2 bases, with 10 bases left between them. The chain's CDR3 is CASSFEDRQETQYF. As DNA, the CDR3 is TGTGCCAGCAGCTTTGAAGACAGGCAAGAGACCCAGTACTTC.

The CDR3 sequence is CATSDLSRVYGYTF. The CDR3 region has the DNA TGTGCCACCAGTGATTTGTCCAGGGTCTATGGCTACACCTTC. The V call is TRBV24-1, the J call TRBJ1-2; tentatively, D is TRBD1 (5 bases). CDR3 length: 14 residues. Germline CDR1 reads KGHDR; CDR2 reads SFDVKD. V was shortened by 0 bases and J by 4 bases, with 8 bases between the two germline ends.

A few counts support this clonotype. J is TRBJ1-5 and V is TRBV18; unclear D gene. CDR1 is KGHSH, CDR2 LQKENI, per germline. Trimming took 3 bases from V and 1 from J, leaving 7 bases between them. The CDR3 runs 14 residues. The CDR3, as DNA: TGTGCCAGCTCACCGGCGGGGAGCAATCAGCCCCAGCATTTT. Its translation: CASSPAGSNQPQHF.

This chain uses TRBV20-1 with TRBJ1-1, with D uncertain. Trimming removed 6 bases from V and 3 bases from J, with 5 bases in between. CDR1 is DFQATT and CDR2 is SNEGSKA in the germline V gene (reference sequence). The CDR3 extends over 10 amino acids. In nucleotides, the CDR3 is TGCAGTGCGATCCACACTGAAGCTTTCTTT. The encoded protein is CSAIHTEAFF.

V is TRBV6-2 or TRBV6-3 and J is TRBJ1-5; D uncertain. Trimming removed 10 bases from V and 1 base from J, with 17 bases in between. Germline CDR1 is MNHEY and CDR2 is SVGEGT. This CDR3 is 15 amino acids long. The CDR3 DNA reads TGTGCCACACGCCGAAAGGGAGGGAGCAATCAGCCCCAGCATTTT. Its protein product is CATRRKGGSNQPQHF.